These T cell receptor beta chains were read from a single sample in a study of human T cells and chemical hapten exposure. TCRdb analysed the reads with MiXCR anew, one entry per CDR3 protein. The table shows roughly 120,000 distinct CDR3 sequences, with around 8.5% occurring only once. The sequenced material came from whole blood. These receptors came from a human donor in good health. Some clones in this sample may be carry-over from other donors' samples. Both conserved end residues are part of each CDR3. The D gene is left open where the match is weak. Expanded clones are given a class, and other clones once, few, many or no size at all.

CDR3 protein	CDR3 DNA	D gene	clone size	J gene	V gene
CASSIGTSGETQYF	TGTGCCAGCAGCATCGGGACTAGCGGAGAGACCCAGTACTTC	TRBD2	many	TRBJ2-5	TRBV11-1
CASSLAQGFVQETQYF	TGTGCCAGCAGTTTAGCCCAGGGGTTTGTCCAAGAGACCCAGTACTTC	-	many	TRBJ2-5	TRBV27
CASSDFGQGYTEAFF	TGTGCCAGCAGTGATTTTGGACAGGGGTACACTGAAGCTTTCTTT	TRBD1	many	TRBJ1-1	TRBV6-1
CSAALSGNTDTQYF	TGCAGTGCTGCCCTTAGCGGCAACACAGATACGCAGTATTTT	-	-	TRBJ2-3	TRBV20-1
CASSIGTVQETQYF	TGTGCCAGCAGCATCGGGACGGTCCAAGAGACCCAGTACTTC	-	few	TRBJ2-5	TRBV7-6
CASSDAGGPDTQYF	TGTGCCAGCAGCGACGCGGGGGGCCCAGATACGCAGTATTTT	TRBD2	-	TRBJ2-3	TRBV9
CASWTGGSGNTIYF	TGTGCCAGCTGGACAGGGGGCTCCGGAAACACCATATATTTT	TRBD1	many	TRBJ1-3	TRBV27
CASSQLAGGMDTQYF	TGTGCCAGCAGCCAACTAGCGGGGGGTATGGATACGCAGTATTTT	TRBD2	few	TRBJ2-3	TRBV6-6
CASSQTGGVYNEQFF	TGTGCCAGCAGTCAGACAGGGGGGGTCTACAATGAGCAGTTCTTC	TRBD1	few	TRBJ2-1	TRBV27
CASRHLRQTNEKLFF	TGTGCCAGTAGACATTTAAGGCAGACTAATGAAAAACTGTTTTTT	-	-	TRBJ1-4	TRBV19
CASSLLLGAAANTGELFF	TGTGCCAGCAGCTTACTTCTGGGGGCTGCAGCGAACACCGGGGAGCTGTTTTTT	-	many	TRBJ2-2	TRBV7-2
CAGSPLPGHEQFF	TGTGCCGGCAGCCCTCTCCCAGGGCATGAGCAGTTCTTC	-	-	TRBJ2-1	TRBV14
CASSEQLGVVYGYTF	TGTGCCAGCAGCGAACAGCTGGGGGTGGTCTATGGCTACACCTTC	-	few	TRBJ1-2	TRBV5-4
CASSGEWGDNTGELFF	TGCGCCAGCAGCGGGGAATGGGGCGATAACACCGGGGAGCTGTTTTTT	-	-	TRBJ2-2	TRBV10-1
CSVEAQGHLYGYTF	TGCAGCGTTGAGGCACAGGGCCATCTCTATGGCTACACCTTC	-	-	TRBJ1-2	TRBV29-1
CASSLTGTNPYEQYF	TGTGCCAGCAGTCTTACCGGGACTAACCCCTACGAGCAGTACTTC	TRBD2	-	TRBJ2-7	TRBV28
CASSHPAAEAFF	TGCGCCAGCAGCCACCCCGCGGCTGAAGCTTTCTTT	-	many	TRBJ1-1	TRBV4-1
CSASREWTSGNYNEQFF	TGCAGTGCTAGTCGGGAATGGACTAGCGGGAACTACAATGAGCAGTTCTTC	TRBD2	-	TRBJ2-1	TRBV20-1
CASSRGQASTVSPTFF	TGCGCCAGCAGCAGGGGACAGGCCAGTACCGTCTCCCCGACTTTCTTT	TRBD1	once	TRBJ1-1	TRBV5-1
CASSLFPSGNYEQYF	TGTGCCAGCAGCTTATTTCCAAGCGGGAACTACGAGCAGTACTTC	TRBD2	many	TRBJ2-7	TRBV7-6
CASSYSRDLNTGELFF	TGTGCCAGCAGTTACTCCCGGGACCTCAACACCGGGGAGCTGTTTTTT	-	many	TRBJ2-2	TRBV6-5
CAWSVHHYGYTF	TGTGCCTGGAGTGTACATCACTATGGCTACACCTTC	-	few	TRBJ1-2	TRBV30
CASSEVYPQSVATEAFF	TGTGCCAGCAGTGAAGTATATCCCCAGTCAGTTGCCACTGAAGCTTTCTTT	-	many	TRBJ1-1	TRBV6-1
CASRETGSNQPQHF	TGTGCCAGCAGAGAGACGGGTAGCAATCAGCCCCAGCATTTT	-	few	TRBJ1-5	TRBV6-2/TRBV6-3
CASSQGNRAGAYGYTF	TGTGCCAGCAGCCAAGGGAACAGGGCCGGGGCCTATGGCTACACCTTC	-	few	TRBJ1-2	TRBV3-1
CASSANPGTPNADTQYF	TGTGCCAGCAGTGCCAACCCCGGGACACCTAATGCAGATACGCAGTATTTT	-	many	TRBJ2-3	TRBV25-1
CAWSRTGTGLVSGANVLTF	TGTGCCTGGAGTCGGACGGGGACAGGACTCGTCTCTGGGGCCAACGTCCTGACTTTC	TRBD1	-	TRBJ2-6	TRBV30